Below, 28 T cell receptor beta chains from the same sample are listed, as sequenced in a study of blood T cell repertoires in COVID-19. The data were produced by immunoSEQ multiplex PCR, yet TCRdb's version contains in-frame clones alone and is incomplete. The repertoire holds around 140,000 clones, with 88% as singletons. The sample was peripheral blood. These receptors came from a man between 65 and 85 years old with acute or convalescent COVID-19.

The chain combines TRBV19 with TRBJ2-5; 11 positions match TRBD2. The germline V gene encodes CDR1 LNHDA and CDR2 SQIVND (reference sequence). This CDR3 is built from 16 residues. The trim removed 4 bases at V and 1 base at J, leaving 5 bases unmatched. The CDR3 DNA sequence: TGTGCCAGTAGTAAAAGGACTAGCGGGTCCCAAGAGACCCAGTACTTC. The encoded protein is CASSKRTSGSQETQYF.

The chain is built from TRBV19 and TRBJ1-2; D is uncertain. Germline lookup yields CDR1 LNHDA and CDR2 SQIVND (reference sequence). The CDR3 is made up of 11 amino acids. Trimming removed 10 bases from V and 1 base from J, with 7 bases in between. The chain's CDR3 is CATKLNYGYTF. CDR3 sequence (DNA): TGTGCCACCAAACTTAACTATGGCTACACCTTC.

V and J are TRBV3-1 (or the pseudogene TRBV3-2) and TRBJ1-1, with D tentatively TRBD1 (6 bases). The germline gives CDR1 LGHDT, CDR2 YNNKEL (reference sequence). Trimming took 4 bases from V and 5 from J, leaving 14 bases between them. This CDR3 spans 14 amino acids. CDR3 in amino acids: CASSPRGWRTEAFF. The CDR3 nucleotides are TGTGCCAGCAGCCCCAGGGGTTGGCGAACTGAAGCTTTCTTT.

This sequence joins TRBV2 and TRBJ1-6; TRBD1 aligns across 8 bases. Per the germline V gene, CDR1 is SNHLY and CDR2 is FYNNEI. J gave up 7 bases and V 4 bases, and 15 bases lay outside the gene matches. This CDR3 spans 18 amino acids. CDR3 sequence reads: CASSAIRQGRRGNSPLHF. Here the CDR3 DNA reads TGTGCCAGCAGTGCAATACGACAGGGGCGCCGCGGGAATTCACCCCTCCACTTT.

CDR3 sequence: CASSEGNAAYGYTF. In DNA, the CDR3 is TGTGCCAGCAGTGAAGGAAACGCGGCCTATGGCTACACCTTC. The J gene is TRBJ1-2, the V gene TRBV6-1; D gene unclear. Germline CDR1 and CDR2: MNHNS and SASEGT. Trimming left V 1 base short and J 4 bases short, with 10 bases between. This CDR3 is 14 amino acids long.

The chain has TRBV28 and TRBJ2-5; 8 bases are shared with TRBD2. This CDR3 spans 16 amino acids. V shed 5 bases, J shed 0 bases, and the junction held 8 bases outside the gene matches. The germline gives CDR1 MDHEN, CDR2 SYDVKM. CDR3 nucleotide sequence: TGTGCCAGCAGTACCCCCCGGGGGGGGAACCAAGAGACCCAGTACTTC. Translated, it gives CASSTPRGGNQETQYF. Looking up the rest from reference TRBV28 and TRBJ2-5 gives the full variable domain: DVKVTQSSRYLVKRTGEKVFLECVQDMDHENMFWYRQDPGLGLRLIYFSYDVKMKEKGDIPEGYSVSREKKERFSLILESASTNQTSMYLCASSTPRGGNQETQYFGPGTRLLVL.

The chain employs TRBV10-3 and TRBJ2-1; 9 bases line up with TRBD2. Looked up from germline, CDR1 is ENHRY and CDR2 is SYGVKD. This CDR3 contains 15 residues. Unmatched junction bases numbered 10, after V lost 7 bases and J lost 6 bases. The CDR3 nucleotides are TGTGCCATCAATTCGGCTAGCGGGGACCCCAATGAGCAGTTCTTC. This codes for CAINSASGDPNEQFF.

V gene TRBV27 combines with J gene TRBJ1-1; tentatively, D is TRBD1 (6 bases). Between the trimmed V and J ends, which lost 1 base and 0 bases, there was a span of 12 bases. The CDR3 runs 16 residues. Germline loops: CDR1 MNHEY, CDR2 SMNVEV (reference sequence). The CDR3 sequence: CASSLWSGHVNTEAFF. DNA of the CDR3: TGTGCCAGCAGTTTATGGTCGGGACACGTGAACACTGAAGCTTTCTTT.

The CDR3 protein is CASSRPYRPNYGYTF. CDR3 sequence (DNA): TGTGCCAGCAGCCGGCCGTACAGACCAAACTATGGCTACACCTTC. The rearrangement links TRBV28 to TRBJ1-2; D remains ambiguous. This CDR3 is 15 amino acids long. From germline, CDR1 is MDHEN and CDR2 SYDVKM. Between the trimmed V and J ends, which lost 6 bases and 2 bases, there was a span of 16 bases.

The J gene is TRBJ2-7, the V gene TRBV20-1; D might be TRBD2 (5 bases). The V gene lost 3 bases and the J gene lost 3 bases, with 15 bases spanning the gap. Germline assignment: CDR1 DFQATT and CDR2 SNEGSKA (reference sequence). This CDR3 comprises 14 residues. The DNA for the CDR3 is TGCAGTGCTAGTGCTGCGGGTATTTTCTACGAGCAGTACTTC. Its protein product is CSASAAGIFYEQYF.

The rearrangement joins TRBV7-9 to TRBJ1-3; 8 bases match TRBD1. V lost 5 bases, J lost 7 bases, and 10 bases stayed unmatched. This CDR3 is built from 15 residues. Germline V gene sequence: CDR1 SEHNR, CDR2 FQNEAQ (reference sequence). The CDR3, as DNA: TGTGCCAGCAGCCCTCCAGGGGGCGAGGGGAACACCATATATTTT. Its protein is CASSPPGGEGNTIYF.

The DNA of the CDR3 is TGTGCCAGCAGGGAATCATTCATCGGGTCGGGGGGCAATCAGCCCCAGCATTTT. Amino acids: CASRESFIGSGGNQPQHF. The rearrangement uses TRBV2 and TRBJ1-5, with TRBD1 as a possible D gene (5 bases). CDR1 is SNHLY, CDR2 FYNNEI, per germline. The V end lost 6 bases, the J end lost 2 bases, and 23 bases lay between the germline ends. This CDR3 has 18 amino acids. Using reference TRBV2 and TRBJ1-5 for the parts outside the CDR3, the full variable domain is EPEVTQTPSHQVTQMGQEVILRCVPISNHLYFYWYRQILGQKVEFLVSFYNNEISEKSEIFDDQFSVERPDGSNFTLKIRSTKLEDSAMYFCASRESFIGSGGNQPQHFGDGTRLSIL.

V usage is TRBV24-1 and J usage is TRBJ2-2, with 8 bases fitting TRBD1. V lost 2 bases and J lost 0; bases outside the gene matches: 4. This CDR3 has 17 residues. The germline V gene has CDR1 KGHDR and CDR2 SFDVKD. This chain's CDR3 is CATSDSGQEANTGELFF. The CDR3 nucleotides read TGTGCCACCAGTGATTCGGGACAGGAGGCGAACACCGGGGAGCTGTTTTTT.

The chain has TRBV19 and TRBJ1-5; maybe TRBD1 (5 bases). The CDR3 covers 14 residues. Between the trimmed V and J ends, which lost 2 bases and 7 bases, there was a span of 12 bases. The germline CDR1 and CDR2 sequences are LNHDA and SQIVND (reference sequence). In DNA, the CDR3 is TGTGCCAGTAGTATAATGGGGGGAGGCCAGCCCCAGCATTTT. Its translation is CASSIMGGGQPQHF.

There are a few counts of this clone. The chain joins TRBV4-1 to TRBJ1-2; 9 positions agree with TRBD1. The V segment lost 4 bases and the J segment 8 bases; nucleotides outside the gene matches: 5. Germline CDR1 is MGHRA and CDR2 is YSYEKL. This CDR3 contains 13 residues. The CDR3 protein is CASSLDRGDGYTF. CDR3 nucleotide sequence: TGCGCCAGCAGCCTGGACAGGGGCGACGGCTACACCTTC.

The chain uses TRBV5-1 and TRBJ1-1, with D possibly being TRBD1 (5 bases). The germline V and J ends were trimmed by 5 bases and 7 bases, with 15 bases remaining between them. Germline V CDR1 and CDR2: SGHRS, YFSETQ. The CDR3 runs 13 residues. For the CDR3, the DNA is TGCGCCAGCAGTCAGCGGGACGGAGGTGAAGCTTTCTTT. Translation: CASSQRDGGEAFF.

The rearrangement joins TRBV7-3 to TRBJ2-2, with 10 bases aligning to TRBD2. This CDR3 region has 15 residues. V lost 6 bases to trimming and J lost 6 bases; unmatched junction nucleotides: 7. Germline V gene data show CDR1 as SGHTA and CDR2 as FQGTGA. This CDR3 is CASRSSGSISGELFF. The CDR3 region has the DNA TGTGCCAGCAGGTCTAGCGGGAGTATTTCCGGGGAGCTGTTTTTT. The variable domain in full, completed from reference TRBV7-3 and TRBJ2-2, reads GAGVSQTPSNKVTEKGKYVELRCDPISGHTALYWYRQSLGQGPEFLIYFQGTGAADDSGLPNDRFFAVRPEGSVSTLKIQRTERGDSAVYLCASRSSGSISGELFFGEGSRLTVL.

The chain is built from TRBV10-2 and TRBJ1-2; TRBD1 matches 7 bases. After removal of 3 bases from V and 7 bases from J, the junction contained 5 bases not matched to a gene. Germline CDR1 is WSHSY and CDR2 is SAAADI. This CDR3 contains 13 residues. The CDR3 loop reads CASSEGGISGYTF. DNA of the CDR3: TGCGCCAGCAGTGAAGGGGGCATTAGTGGCTACACCTTC.

The V and J genes are TRBV5-1 and TRBJ2-2; D is possibly TRBD1 (5 bases). The CDR3 is 15 amino acids. The germline V and J ends were trimmed by 3 bases and 2 bases, with 11 bases remaining between them. Per the germline V gene, CDR1 is SGHRS and CDR2 is YFSETQ. DNA for the CDR3: TGCGCCAGCAGCTGGGGTGGACAAAACACCGGGGAGCTGTTTTTT. Translating it yields CASSWGGQNTGELFF.

The chain couples TRBV5-4 to TRBJ2-3; 10 bases match TRBD2. CDR3 size: 16 residues. Germline CDR1 SGHNT, CDR2 YYREEE (reference sequence). The V gene end was trimmed by 3 bases and the J gene end by 3 bases; junction bases not matched to a gene: 7. The DNA for the CDR3 is TGTGCCAGCAGCTGGAGCGGGGGGGCGTGGACAGATACGCAGTATTTT. Its protein is CASSWSGGAWTDTQYF.

This clone is medium-sized within its sample. This chain joins TRBV4-1 and TRBJ1-2; the D gene is possibly TRBD1 (5 bases). Germline V gene lookup returns CDR1 MGHRA and CDR2 YSYEKL. The CDR3 contains 17 residues. V lost 0 bases to trimming and J lost 7 bases, with 21 bases between them. This CDR3 reads CASSQDSFTGVALGYTF. In DNA form, the CDR3 reads TGCGCCAGCAGCCAAGATAGTTTTACGGGGGTCGCGCTTGGCTACACCTTC.

The chain is built from TRBV7-9 and TRBJ2-1, with a possible D match to TRBD2 (6 bases). Trimming took 1 base from V and 7 from J, leaving 11 bases between them. The CDR3 runs 14 residues. Germline assignment: CDR1 SEHNR and CDR2 FQNEAQ (reference sequence). In DNA, the CDR3 is TGTGCCAGCAGCTTAGAACTAGCTGGTAATGAGCAGTTCTTC. It encodes CASSLELAGNEQFF.

V usage is TRBV19 and J usage is TRBJ2-5, with 7 bases fitting TRBD2. This CDR3 region has 13 residues. With 8 bases clipped from V and 7 bases from J, the junction kept 10 bases outside the gene matches. Germline-derived CDR1 and CDR2 are LNHDA and SQIVND (reference sequence). CDR3 loop: CASGGGGRGTQYF. The CDR3 DNA sequence: TGTGCCAGTGGTGGCGGGGGACGCGGGACCCAGTACTTC. The variable domain in full, with the rest retrieved from reference TRBV19 and TRBJ2-5, is DGGITQSPKYLFRKEGQNVTLSCEQNLNHDAMYWYRQDPGQGLRLIYYSQIVNDFQKGDIAEGYSVSREKKESFPLTVTSAQKNPTAFYLCASGGGGRGTQYFGPGTRLLVL.

This rearrangement joins TRBV5-1 to TRBJ2-7; 7 bases line up with TRBD2. This CDR3 spans 15 amino acids. Germline CDR1 is SGHRS and CDR2 is YFSETQ. The ends lost 0 bases at V and 0 bases at J; junction bases unmatched: 3. This chain's CDR3 is CASSLAGGISYEQYF. The CDR3 region has the DNA TGCGCCAGCAGCTTGGCCGGGGGGATCTCCTACGAGCAGTACTTC. Complete variable domain (other parts from reference TRBV5-1 and TRBJ2-7): KAGVTQTPRYLIKTRGQQVTLSCSPISGHRSVSWYQQTPGQGLQFLFEYFSETQRNKGNFPGRFSGRQFSNSRSEMNVSTLELGDSALYLCASSLAGGISYEQYFGPGTRLTVT.

In regard to this clone: The junction does not match germline at one end; this may be a read error. The J gene is TRBJ2-3, the V gene TRBV20-1; TRBD1 is a possible D gene (6 bases). The CDR3 consists of 11 residues. In germline, CDR1 is DFQATT, CDR2 SNEGSKA (reference sequence). As DNA, the CDR3 is TGCAGTGCTAGTGAGAGACAGGACCCGGATTTT. As protein: CSASERQDPDF.

This rearrangement joins TRBV24-1 to TRBJ2-7; 9 positions match TRBD1. The CDR3 is made up of 15 amino acids. Germline CDR1 reads KGHDR; CDR2 reads SFDVKD. V shed 4 bases and J 4 bases; nucleotides not matched to a gene: 7. CDR3 sequence: CATSESGTGWYEQYF. Here the CDR3 DNA reads TGTGCCACCAGTGAATCCGGGACAGGGTGGTACGAGCAGTACTTC.

The CDR3 is CASSGMGQGKLFF. In DNA, the CDR3 is TGTGCCAGCAGCGGGATGGGACAGGGTAAACTGTTTTTT. This chain uses TRBV9 with TRBJ1-4; 9 bases line up with TRBD1. The CDR3 is made up of 13 amino acids. The ends lost 3 bases at V and 11 bases at J; junction bases unmatched: 5. Germline values: CDR1 SGDLS, CDR2 YYNGEE.

The V and J genes are TRBV6-4 and TRBJ2-7, with 8 bases lining up with TRBD2. The CDR3 runs to 15 residues. Germline CDR1 is MRHNA and CDR2 is SNTAGT. J was trimmed by 3 bases and V by 8 bases; bases with no gene match: 12. For the CDR3, the DNA is TGTGCCAGCGAAGGACCGGGACTAGAGGTCTACGAGCAGTACTTC. Its translation: CASEGPGLEVYEQYF.